Listed below are T cell receptor beta chains from one sample, sequenced in a study of blood T cell repertoires in COVID-19. Produced via immunoSEQ multiplex PCR; TCRdb's table is partial and in-frame only. The profile shows about 220,000 clones, roughly 84% of them singletons. Sequencing was carried out using peripheral blood. The receptor set was obtained from a woman aged 25-40 years who had recovered from COVID-19. Both conserved end residues are part of each CDR3. D genes are given only for firm matches. A row's size may be missing; if present it is once, few, many or a size class.

size	V	J	D	CDR3	DNA
NA	TRBV18	TRBJ1-4	NA	CASSPGTGTNEKLFF	TGTGCCAGCTCACCTGGGACTGGCACTAATGAAAAACTGTTTTTT
NA	TRBV3-1/TRBV3-2	TRBJ2-7	TRBD1	CASSLRQGAYEQYF	TGTGCCAGCAGCCTTAGACAGGGCGCTTACGAGCAGTACTTC
NA	TRBV11-2	TRBJ1-4	TRBD1	CASSYLSGTGDEKLFF	TGTGCCAGCAGCTACCTATCCGGGACAGGGGATGAAAAACTGTTTTTT
few	TRBV14	TRBJ2-7	NA	CASSQGTKQYF	TGTGCCAGCAGCCAAGGTACAAAGCAGTACTTC
NA	TRBV6-4	TRBJ2-2	NA	CASGGLGGELFF	TGTGCCAGCGGAGGACTGGGCGGGGAGCTGTTTTTT
once	TRBV28	TRBJ2-1	TRBD1	CASRSGTGGNEQFF	TGTGCCAGCAGGTCCGGGACAGGTGGTAATGAGCAGTTCTTC
NA	TRBV10-2	TRBJ2-7	TRBD1	CASSRDRGTGEQYF	TGCGCCAGTAGCCGGGACAGGGGGACGGGGGAGCAGTACTTC
few	TRBV20-1	TRBJ1-1	NA	CSARQNTEAFF	TGCAGTGCTAGACAAAACACTGAAGCTTTCTTT
few	TRBV7-7	TRBJ2-1	NA	CASSPSWAGASYNEQFF	TGTGCCAGCAGCCCCTCTTGGGCGGGGGCCTCCTACAATGAGCAGTTCTTC
NA	TRBV18	TRBJ2-7	TRBD2	CASSRLASSYEQYF	TGTGCCAGCTCACGACTAGCGAGTTCCTACGAGCAGTACTTC
few	TRBV11-2	TRBJ2-7	NA	CASSLFRAAGEQYF	TGTGCCAGCAGCTTATTCCGGGCTGCGGGCGAGCAGTACTTC
NA	TRBV18	TRBJ2-4	TRBD2	CASSPTSGRAKNIQYF	TGTGCCAGCTCACCGACTAGCGGGAGGGCCAAAAACATTCAGTACTTC
NA	TRBV2	TRBJ1-2	NA	CASSPGEASYGYTF	TGTGCCAGCAGTCCCGGGGAAGCGAGTTATGGCTACACCTTC
NA	TRBV7-2	TRBJ2-1	NA	CASSLNRGSFYNEQFF	TGTGCCAGCAGCTTAAACCGAGGGAGCTTCTACAATGAGCAGTTCTTC
NA	TRBV29-1	TRBJ2-1	NA	CSVAQVVGDEQFF	TGCAGCGTTGCGCAGGTTGTTGGCGATGAGCAGTTCTTC
NA	TRBV7-9	TRBJ2-7	TRBD1	CASSPRQGSSYEQYF	TGTGCCAGCAGCCCGAGACAGGGGAGTTCCTACGAGCAGTACTTC
NA	TRBV4-2	TRBJ2-3	TRBD1	CASSQDPGQGADTQYF	TGTGCCAGCAGCCAAGATCCCGGGCAGGGGGCAGATACGCAGTATTTT
NA	TRBV28	TRBJ1-2	NA	CASSLMDTGYGYTF	TGTGCCAGCAGTTTAATGGACACTGGCTATGGCTACACCTTC
few	TRBV28	TRBJ2-7	TRBD2	CASRTTGTRSPHEQYF	TGTGCCAGCAGAACAACCGGGACTAGATCCCCCCACGAGCAGTACTTC
once	TRBV5-1	TRBJ2-2	TRBD1	CASSSTGGTNTGELFF	TGCGCCAGCAGCTCGACAGGGGGCACAAACACCGGGGAGCTGTTTTTT
NA	TRBV5-5	TRBJ1-5	TRBD1	CASSLTGEGNQPQHF	TGTGCCAGCAGCTTGACAGGGGAGGGCAATCAGCCCCAGCATTTT
NA	TRBV5-1	TRBJ2-5	NA	CASSSGYLGGETQYF	TGCGCCAGCAGTTCAGGATATTTAGGGGGAGAGACCCAGTACTTC
once	TRBV28	TRBJ2-2	NA	CASSPLGPNTGELFF	TGTGCCAGCAGTCCCTTGGGCCCAAACACCGGGGAGCTGTTTTTT
NA	TRBV3-1/TRBV3-2	TRBJ2-7	TRBD2	CASSQSSGSDEQYF	TGTGCCAGCAGCCAAAGTAGCGGGAGCGACGAGCAGTACTTC
few	TRBV6-5	TRBJ2-2	NA	CASSYGRGAGELFF	TGTGCCAGCAGTTACGGTAGGGGCGCCGGGGAGCTGTTTTTT
medium-sized	TRBV30	TRBJ1-1	TRBD1	CAWGTGAGTEAFF	TGTGCCTGGGGTACAGGGGCCGGAACTGAAGCTTTCTTT
once	TRBV24-1	TRBJ1-5	NA	CATSAAGSPNQPQHF	TGTGCCACCAGTGCCGCAGGATCTCCCAATCAGCCCCAGCATTTT
NA	TRBV7-9	TRBJ1-1	TRBD1	CASSLVDRGGTEAFF	TGTGCCAGCAGCTTAGTGGACAGGGGGGGCACTGAAGCTTTCTTT
NA	TRBV19	TRBJ1-1	NA	CASTRGRDTEAFF	TGTGCCAGTACACGGGGAAGGGACACTGAAGCTTTCTTT
once	TRBV27	TRBJ2-7	TRBD1	CASRHTGAEQYF	TGTGCCAGCAGACATACAGGGGCTGAGCAGTACTTC
NA	TRBV14	TRBJ1-3	NA	CASSQDRLWGRTGNTIYF	TGTGCCAGCAGCCAAGACCGGCTTTGGGGGCGCACTGGAAACACCATATATTTT